The 9 T cell receptor beta chains listed next were all sequenced from one sample in a study of shared clonotypes between healthy human individuals. TCRdb's table, derived via immunoSEQ multiplex PCR, lists solely in-frame clones and lacks some. The sample has some 2,500,000 clones, roughly 92% seen once. What was sequenced was naive CD4+ T cells from PBMCs. Subset denoted: CD45RA+ positively selected. These TCRs come from a man younger than 35 in good health. Some clones in this sample may be carry-over from other donors' samples.

The chain is built from TRBV6-1 and TRBJ1-5, with 8 bases identical to TRBD1. This CDR3 has 15 residues. V lost 3 bases to trimming and J lost 7 bases; unmatched junction nucleotides: 8. Germline-derived CDR1 and CDR2 are MNHNS and SASEGT. This CDR3 reads CASSDFQGAGQPQHF. The CDR3 DNA is TGTGCCAGCAGTGACTTTCAGGGGGCAGGACAGCCCCAGCATTTT.

The chain links TRBV6-5 to TRBJ1-4, with 7 bases lining up with TRBD1. CDR3 length equals 11 residues. From germline, CDR1 is MNHEY and CDR2 SVGAGI. J gave up 14 bases and V 8 bases, and 8 bases lay outside the gene matches. The CDR3 DNA sequence: TGTGCCAGCGGCGAACAGGGGTTCCTGTTTTTT. This codes for CASGEQGFLFF.

The rearrangement links TRBV2 to TRBJ2-7; 8 nucleotides line up with TRBD2. Germline trimming cut 5 bases from V and 7 bases from J; bases unmatched to any gene: 4. CDR1 SNHLY and CDR2 FYNNEI come from the germline V gene. This CDR3 has 12 amino acids. DNA for the CDR3: TGTGCCAGCAGTAGACTAGCGTCTGAGCAGTACTTC. This codes for CASSRLASEQYF.

The chain has TRBV30 and TRBJ2-3, with 13 positions matching TRBD2. With 2 bases clipped from V and 7 bases from J, the junction kept 9 bases outside the gene matches. The CDR3 has 16 amino acids. Per the germline V gene, CDR1 is GTSNPN and CDR2 is SVGIG (reference sequence). The DNA of the CDR3 is TGTGCCTGGAGTATTTGGACTAGCGGGAGCGAGAATACGCAGTATTTT. It translates to CAWSIWTSGSENTQYF.

The J gene is TRBJ1-5, the V gene TRBV18, with 8 bases fitting TRBD1. Germline CDR1 is KGHSH and CDR2 is LQKENI. This CDR3 has 14 amino acids. Unmatched junction bases numbered 7, after V lost 6 bases and J lost 6 bases. This CDR3 reads CASSMTGVGQPQHF. Here the CDR3 DNA reads TGTGCCAGCTCGATGACAGGGGTCGGTCAGCCCCAGCATTTT.

V and J are TRBV7-9 and TRBJ2-1; 9 bases line up with TRBD2. The V gene's germline CDR1 is SEHNR and CDR2 FQNEAQ (reference sequence). This CDR3 has 18 residues. Unmatched junction bases numbered 16, after V lost 3 bases and J lost 7 bases. This CDR3 is CASSLGTGGRARSNEQFF. The CDR3 DNA follows: TGTGCCAGCAGCTTGGGGACCGGCGGGAGGGCCAGGAGTAATGAGCAGTTCTTC. Full variable domain (missing parts from reference TRBV7-9 and TRBJ2-1): DTGVSQNPRHKITKRGQNVTFRCDPISEHNRLYWYRQTLGQGPEFLTYFQNEAQLEKSRLLSDRFSAERPKGSFSTLEIQRTEQGDSAMYLCASSLGTGGRARSNEQFFGPGTRLTVL.

As to this clone: Distinct nucleotide sequences in the sample also encode this CDR3. This chain links TRBV27 with TRBJ1-5; D unclear. The V gene's germline CDR1 is MNHEY and CDR2 SMNVEV (reference sequence). Trimming took 5 bases from V and 0 from J, leaving 8 bases between them. This CDR3 has 14 residues. This chain's CDR3 is CASSQQGSNQPQHF. CDR3 coding DNA: TGTGCCAGCAGTCAACAAGGTAGCAATCAGCCCCAGCATTTT.

This chain connects TRBV4-3 to TRBJ1-4; D may be TRBD1 (6 bases). Trimming took off 4 bases at V and 0 bases at J, with 9 bases between the two ends. The CDR3 has 15 residues. Per the germline V gene, CDR1 is LGHNA and CDR2 is YSLEER. The CDR3 DNA sequence: TGCGCCAGCAGCCCACGGACAGCAACTAATGAAAAACTGTTTTTT. Protein sequence: CASSPRTATNEKLFF.

The chain has TRBV6-1 and TRBJ2-2; D is undetermined. The CDR3 runs to 14 residues. Deletions cut 7 bases from V and 4 bases from J, with 13 bases between. CDR1 is MNHNS, CDR2 SASEGT, per germline. The CDR3 DNA reads TGTGCCAGCAAGCTCGGAGTCGGCACCGGGGAGCTGTTTTTT. As protein: CASKLGVGTGELFF.